The 9 T cell receptor beta chains presented below share a single source sample, sequenced in a study of Ad26.COV2.S vaccination and SARS-CoV-2 variants. The sample's treatment: over 15 received Ad26.COV2.S at low or high dose, single or two shots; about 5 received placebo; per-sample allocation not given. Sampling took place 63 days after the first vaccine or placebo injection. Assay: immunoSEQ multiplex PCR; the TCRdb copy retains only in-frame clones and omits some. The data show around 500,000 clones, with nearly 90% seen just once and approximately 1.7% held by the top ten. The source was peripheral blood, collected in a trial of Ad26.COV2.S vaccine versus placebo. The receptor set was obtained from a person between 18 and 60 years old who received the Ad26.COV2.S COVID-19 vaccine or a placebo.

J is TRBJ2-1 and V is TRBV28; 7 positions agree with TRBD2. Germline-derived CDR1 and CDR2 are MDHEN and SYDVKM. This CDR3 has 16 amino acids. Trimming at V came to 10 bases and at J to 0 bases, leaving 12 bases not matched to a gene. CDR3 loop: CATMPGGSLSYNEQFF. In DNA, the CDR3 is TGTGCCACTATGCCCGGCGGGAGCCTCTCCTACAATGAGCAGTTCTTC.

The rearrangement uses TRBV10-2 and TRBJ2-3; D gene uncertain. Germline loops: CDR1 WSHSY, CDR2 SAAADI. Trimming removed 7 bases from V and 2 bases from J, with 4 bases in between. CDR3 length: 11 amino acids. For the CDR3, the DNA is TGCGCCAGCACGACCACAGATACGCAGTATTTT. Protein sequence: CASTTTDTQYF.

The rearrangement uses TRBV5-8 and TRBJ2-7, with 11 nucleotides matching TRBD2. The germline V gene has CDR1 SGHTS and CDR2 YDEGEE. The CDR3 consists of 16 residues. V shed 3 bases, J shed 7 bases, and the junction held 12 bases outside the gene matches. Here the CDR3 DNA reads TGTGCCAGCAGCTCTCTTGGGACTAGCGGTACTGGGGAGCAGTACTTC. Amino acids: CASSSLGTSGTGEQYF.

The chain has TRBV6-6 and TRBJ1-6; 7 bases are a match to TRBD1. The CDR3 is 16 amino acids. Losses at the gene ends were 7 bases for V and 5 bases for J; bases not matched to a gene: 11. CDR1 and CDR2 (germline): MNHNY, SVGAGI (reference sequence). Written as DNA, the CDR3 is TGTGCCAGCATGAATCATCGGACAGGCGATAATTCACCCCTCCACTTT. Residues: CASMNHRTGDNSPLHF.

The chain carries TRBV7-9 and TRBJ2-1; D unresolved. V lost 5 bases to trimming and J lost 9 bases, with 14 bases between them. Germline V gene sequence: CDR1 SEHNR, CDR2 FQNEAQ (reference sequence). The CDR3 runs to 13 residues. DNA of the CDR3: TGTGCCAGCAGCACCGGTCCCGGTGGTGAGCAGTTCTTC. Translating it yields CASSTGPGGEQFF.

DNA of the CDR3: TGTGCCAGCAGCGCGAACAATGAGCAGTTCTTC. This sequence encodes CASSANNEQFF. This chain joins TRBV7-6 and TRBJ2-1, with D unclear. The germline V gene has CDR1 SGHVS and CDR2 FNYEAQ. V lost 5 bases and J lost 5, with 4 bases in between. The CDR3 contains 11 residues.

The chain uses TRBV10-3 and TRBJ1-2, with 7 bases aligning to TRBD1. The CDR3 is 13 amino acids. The germline V gene encodes CDR1 ENHRY and CDR2 SYGVKD. V lost 6 bases and J lost 3; bases outside the gene matches: 4. The CDR3 DNA follows: TGTGCCATCAGCGCCGGGACAGACTATGGCTACACCTTC. As protein: CAISAGTDYGYTF.

Only one count was recorded for this clone. The V call is TRBV30, the J call TRBJ1-1, with 10 nucleotides matching TRBD1. Germline V gene sequence: CDR1 GTSNPN, CDR2 SVGIG (reference sequence). The CDR3 extends over 13 amino acids. J gave up 5 bases and V 2 bases, and 2 bases lay outside the gene matches. The CDR3 DNA reads as TGTGCCTGGAGTCGACAGGGGGCTACTGAAGCTTTCTTT. It is translated as CAWSRQGATEAFF. Complete variable domain (other parts from reference TRBV30 and TRBJ1-1): SQTIHQWPATLVQPVGSPLSLECTVEGTSNPNLYWYRQAAGRGLQLLFYSVGIGQISSEVPQNLSASRPQDRQFILSSKKLLLSDSGFYLCAWSRQGATEAFFGQGTRLTVV.

The chain couples TRBV19 to TRBJ2-3; TRBD1 agrees at 7 bases. The ends lost 6 bases at V and 1 base at J; junction bases unmatched: 7. The CDR3 consists of 15 residues. Per the germline V gene, CDR1 is LNHDA and CDR2 is SQIVND (reference sequence). The CDR3 nucleotides read TGTGCCAGTAGACCCACAGGGGTTGGCACAGATACGCAGTATTTT. Translated, it gives CASRPTGVGTDTQYF.